The 16 T cell receptor beta chains given below trace back to one sample, sequenced in a study of cytomegalovirus exposure and HLA in healthy donors. Vbeta (60) and Jbeta (13) primers were used in the PCR. Sequencing was performed with immunoSEQ multiplex PCR; in TCRdb, only in-frame clones are kept and a portion is missing. This table holds about 160,000 clones, about 80% found once. What was sequenced was PBMCs. All receptors derive from a woman between 50 and 59 years old in good health and CMV-seronegative.

V gene TRBV2 combines with J gene TRBJ2-2; no definite D call. V shed 7 bases and J shed 1 base, with 13 bases lying between them. Germline CDR1 and CDR2: SNHLY and FYNNEI. The CDR3 has 15 amino acids. Here the CDR3 DNA reads TGTGCCAGCACTCGGGTACCCGGGAACACCGGGGAGCTGTTTTTT. Amino acids: CASTRVPGNTGELFF.

J is TRBJ1-2 and V is TRBV6-1, with D uncertain. V lost 2 bases to trimming and J lost 2 bases, with 9 bases between them. Germline V CDR1 and CDR2: MNHNS, SASEGT. This CDR3 has 14 amino acids. The CDR3 bases are TGTGCCAGCAGTGAATTCGGTGCAAACTATGGCTACACCTTC. This sequence encodes CASSEFGANYGYTF.

The chain recombines TRBV18 with TRBJ2-3; 15 nucleotides agree with TRBD2. Germline CDR1 reads KGHSH; CDR2 reads LQKENI. The J segment lost 3 bases and the V segment lost 2 bases, leaving 6 bases of the junction unmatched. This CDR3 is built from 18 residues. CDR3 amino acids: CASSPGGTSGRRTDTQYF. The CDR3 nucleotides read TGTGCCAGCTCACCAGGCGGGACTAGCGGGAGGAGGACAGATACGCAGTATTTT.

The chain is built from TRBV4-3 and TRBJ2-7, with D possibly matching TRBD1 (6 bases). Germline lookup yields CDR1 LGHNA and CDR2 YSLEER. This CDR3 spans 14 amino acids. V was clipped by 6 bases and J by 4 bases, with 16 bases between them. For the CDR3, the DNA is TGCGCCAGCAGTCGCGCCTGGACAGCTTACGAGCAGTACTTC. Translated: CASSRAWTAYEQYF.

As for this clone: This CDR3 is also generated by other DNA sequences in the sample. The chain joins TRBV7-9 to TRBJ2-7, with 9 bases matching TRBD1. Germline CDR1 reads SEHNR; CDR2 reads FQNEAQ (reference sequence). V shed 3 bases and J 1 base; nucleotides not matched to a gene: 1. The length of the CDR3 is 14 residues. The chain's CDR3 is CASSLGTGSYEQYF. The CDR3 DNA reads as TGTGCCAGCAGCTTGGGGACAGGGTCCTACGAGCAGTACTTC.

Comments on this clone: This CDR3 is also generated by other DNA sequences in the sample. This chain links TRBV7-2 with TRBJ2-5; D perhaps matches TRBD2 (5 bases). This CDR3 has 13 residues. Looked up from germline, CDR1 is SGHTA and CDR2 is FQGNSA. Between the trimmed V and J ends, which lost 3 bases and 5 bases, there was a span of 10 bases. The chain's CDR3 is CASSLGVIETQYF. The DNA of the CDR3 is TGTGCCAGCAGCTTGGGAGTTATTGAGACCCAGTACTTC.

The chain combines TRBV2 with TRBJ1-5, with D perhaps TRBD1 (5 bases). Trimming removed 0 bases at V and 4 bases at J, with 10 bases between. In germline, CDR1 is SNHLY, CDR2 FYNNEI. CDR3 length: 15 amino acids. DNA for the CDR3: TGTGCCAGCAGTGAAGCGTTGGCAGGGAATCAGCCCCAGCATTTT. Translated, it gives CASSEALAGNQPQHF.

The CDR3, as DNA: TGTGCCAGCAGCTTAGTAACAGACAAAGGAGATACGCAGTATTTT. Encoded protein: CASSLVTDKGDTQYF. The chain joins TRBV7-8 to TRBJ2-3; D is ambiguous. This CDR3 is built from 15 residues. Germline V gene sequence: CDR1 SGHVS, CDR2 FQNEAQ. The V and J ends lost 1 base and 5 bases respectively, with 13 bases between them.

The gene calls are TRBV10-3 and TRBJ1-6; weak D call: TRBD1 (5 bases). Deletions cut 4 bases from V and 9 bases from J, with 13 bases between. The CDR3 runs to 14 residues. In germline, CDR1 is ENHRY, CDR2 SYGVKD. The CDR3 reads CAISAGPDTSPLHF. Here the CDR3 DNA reads TGTGCCATCAGTGCTGGGCCGGACACTTCACCCCTCCACTTT.

V and J are TRBV19 and TRBJ2-1, with 10 nucleotides matching TRBD1. Per germline, CDR1 LNHDA and CDR2 SQIVND (reference sequence). CDR3 length: 15 amino acids. Trimming at V came to 4 bases and at J to 8 bases, leaving 8 bases not matched to a gene. CDR3 DNA: TGTGCCAGTAGTAAGGACAGGGGGATTGGCGATGAGCAGTTCTTC. It specifies CASSKDRGIGDEQFF.

This clone has a handful of counts. V is TRBV10-3 and J is TRBJ2-1; tentative D call: TRBD1 (5 bases). The germline V and J ends were trimmed by 2 bases and 2 bases, with 10 bases remaining between them. The CDR3 extends over 15 amino acids. Looked up from germline, CDR1 is ENHRY and CDR2 is SYGVKD. The CDR3 region has the DNA TGTGCCATCAGTGAGGGAAGGGGTACCTACAATGAGCAGTTCTTC. The encoded protein is CAISEGRGTYNEQFF.

The chain has TRBV11-2 and TRBJ1-2; perhaps TRBD1 as D (5 bases). CDR3 length equals 15 residues. Germline V lookup: CDR1 SGHAT, CDR2 FQNNGV. V lost 5 bases and J 7 bases, leaving 20 bases between the germline ends. The CDR3 spells CASSNTQGPVFGYTF. CDR3 sequence (DNA): TGTGCCAGCAGCAATACCCAGGGCCCCGTCTTTGGCTACACCTTC. Full variable domain (outside the CDR3, taken from reference TRBV11-2 and TRBJ1-2): EAGVAQSPRYKIIEKRQSVAFWCNPISGHATLYWYQQILGQGPKLLIQFQNNGVVDDSQLPKDRFSAERLKGVDSTLKIQPAKLEDSAVYLCASSNTQGPVFGYTFGSGTRLTVV.

This clone was seen only a few times. The rearrangement links TRBV7-3 to TRBJ2-6, with D possibly matching TRBD1 (6 bases). CDR3 length: 14 residues. V was pared by 5 bases and J by 2 bases, with 7 bases between. CDR1 and CDR2 from the germline V gene are SGHTA and FQGTGA. DNA of the CDR3: TGTGCCAGCAGCCAGGGGACTGGGGCCAACGTCCTGACTTTC. Amino acids: CASSQGTGANVLTF.

This clone came up a few times. This specimen includes other DNA sequences encoding the same CDR3. The V call is TRBV5-1, the J call TRBJ2-7; 10 bases fit TRBD2. V gave up 2 bases and J gave up 2 bases; unmatched junction bases: 1. From germline, CDR1 is SGHRS and CDR2 YFSETQ. This CDR3 contains 14 residues. The CDR3 protein is CASSFSGGTYEQYF. CDR3 DNA sequence: TGCGCCAGCAGCTTTAGCGGGGGGACCTACGAGCAGTACTTC.

The chain carries TRBV6-5 and TRBJ1-5, with D unresolved. CDR3 length: 14 residues. The V and J ends lost 6 bases and 2 bases respectively, with 11 bases between them. CDR1 is MNHEY and CDR2 is SVGAGI in the germline V gene. The CDR3: CASSLQLGNQPQHF. As DNA, the CDR3 is TGTGCCAGCAGCCTACAGCTGGGCAATCAGCCCCAGCATTTT.

The chain is built from TRBV28 and TRBJ1-5; D might be TRBD1 (5 bases). Germline-derived CDR1 and CDR2 are MDHEN and SYDVKM. The CDR3 consists of 13 residues. With 11 bases removed from V and 7 bases from J, the gap between germline ends came to 18 bases. This chain's CDR3 is CAAYEEGKQPQHF. Here the CDR3 DNA reads TGTGCCGCTTACGAGGAGGGGAAACAGCCCCAGCATTTT.